This T cell receptor beta chain was identified in a study of blood T cell repertoires in COVID-19. As for the study in general: The United States, Italy and Spain provided the acute and convalescent COVID-19 samples. Sample material is recorded as cDNA or gDNA derived from T cells, B-cell-depleted T cells, or PBMCs.

With regard to this clone: This same CDR3 is encoded by further DNA sequences in the sample.

Original data processing: It was from reference gene primer amplification that nucleated cell counts were estimated. Measured with immunoSEQ multiplex PCR; TCRdb has only the in-frame clones, and not every one. Clonal size and the V and J genes are those of that table, whereas D and trimming came from the DNA. The sample has 350,000 to 500,000 clones; 80% to 90% are singletons. V lost 1 base and J 0 bases, leaving 5 bases between the germline ends. CDR3 length: 14 residues. Germline CDR1 is SGHRS and CDR2 is YFSETQ. Seattle's enrolled individuals joined amid active infection and were then monitored longitudinally.

Sequenced: peripheral blood. The genes are TRBV5-1 and TRBJ2-1; D not certain. The sequence came from a man between 18 and 29 years old with COVID-19, enrolled during active disease. CDR3 coding DNA: TGCGCCAGCAGCTTGCCCGGCTCCTACAATGAGCAGTTCTTC. It is translated as CASSLPGSYNEQFF.